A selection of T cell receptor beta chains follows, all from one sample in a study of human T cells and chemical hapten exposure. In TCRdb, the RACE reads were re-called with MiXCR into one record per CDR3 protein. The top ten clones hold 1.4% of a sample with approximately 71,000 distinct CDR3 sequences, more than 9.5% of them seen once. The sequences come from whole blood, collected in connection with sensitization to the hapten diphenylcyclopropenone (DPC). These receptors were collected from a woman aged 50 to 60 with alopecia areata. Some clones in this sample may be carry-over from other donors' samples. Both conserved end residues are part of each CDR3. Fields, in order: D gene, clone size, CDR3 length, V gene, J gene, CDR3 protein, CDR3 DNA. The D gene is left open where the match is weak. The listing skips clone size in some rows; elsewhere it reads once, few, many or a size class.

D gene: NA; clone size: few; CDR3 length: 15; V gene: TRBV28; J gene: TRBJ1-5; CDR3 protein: CASSGGQGGDQPQHF; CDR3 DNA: TGTGCCAGCTCGGGGGGGCAGGGCGGCGATCAGCCCCAGCATTTT
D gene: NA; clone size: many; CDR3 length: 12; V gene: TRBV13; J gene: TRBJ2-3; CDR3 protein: CASSSLADTQYF; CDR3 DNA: TGTGCCAGCAGCTCGTTGGCAGATACGCAGTATTTT
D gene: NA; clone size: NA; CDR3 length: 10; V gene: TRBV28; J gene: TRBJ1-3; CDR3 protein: CASAGNTIYF; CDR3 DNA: TGTGCCAGCGCCGGAAACACCATATATTTT
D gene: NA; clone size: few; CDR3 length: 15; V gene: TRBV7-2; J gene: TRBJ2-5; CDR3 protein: CASSLALGAGETQYF; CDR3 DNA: TGTGCCAGCAGCTTAGCTCTGGGGGCAGGAGAGACCCAGTACTTC
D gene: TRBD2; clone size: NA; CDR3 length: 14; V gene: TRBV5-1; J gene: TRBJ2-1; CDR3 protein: CASSGLASGNEQFF; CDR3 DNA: TGCGCCAGCAGCGGACTAGCTTCGGGCAATGAGCAGTTCTTC
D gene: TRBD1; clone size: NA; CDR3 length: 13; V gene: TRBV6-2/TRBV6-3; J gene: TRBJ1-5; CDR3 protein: CASRIGGFQPQHF; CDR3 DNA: TGTGCCAGCAGGATAGGGGGCTTCCAGCCCCAGCATTTT
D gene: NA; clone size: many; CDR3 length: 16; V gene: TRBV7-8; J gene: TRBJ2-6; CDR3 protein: CASSLLGGTGANVLTF; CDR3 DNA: TGTGCCAGCAGCTTATTAGGCGGTACGGGGGCCAACGTCCTGACTTTC
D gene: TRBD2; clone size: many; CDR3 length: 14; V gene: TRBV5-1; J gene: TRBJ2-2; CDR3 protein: CASSPGLNAGELFF; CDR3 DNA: TGCGCCAGCAGCCCGGGACTAAACGCCGGGGAGCTGTTTTTT
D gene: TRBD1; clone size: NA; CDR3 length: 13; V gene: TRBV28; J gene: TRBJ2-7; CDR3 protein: CASRTGGSYEQYF; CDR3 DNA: TGTGCCAGCAGAACAGGGGGGAGCTACGAGCAGTACTTC
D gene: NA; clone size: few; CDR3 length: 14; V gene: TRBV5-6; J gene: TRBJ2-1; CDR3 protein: CASSLGPSNNEQFF; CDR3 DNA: TGTGCCAGCAGCTTGGGGCCCAGCAACAATGAGCAGTTCTTC
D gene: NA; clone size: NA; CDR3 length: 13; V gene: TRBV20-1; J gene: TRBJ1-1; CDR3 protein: CSAGPAMNTEAFF; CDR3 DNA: TGCAGTGCCGGGCCAGCCATGAACACTGAAGCTTTCTTT
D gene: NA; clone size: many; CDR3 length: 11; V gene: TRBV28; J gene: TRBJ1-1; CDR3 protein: CASRGRPEAFF; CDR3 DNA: TGTGCCAGCAGAGGACGGCCTGAAGCTTTCTTT
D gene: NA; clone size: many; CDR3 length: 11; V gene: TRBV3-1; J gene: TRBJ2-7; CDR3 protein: CASSQNGGLNF; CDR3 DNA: TGTGCCAGCAGCCAAAATGGCGGCCTAAACTTC
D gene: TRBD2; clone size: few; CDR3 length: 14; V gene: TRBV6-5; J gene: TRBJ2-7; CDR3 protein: CASNKAGGTYEQYF; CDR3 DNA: TGTGCCAGCAACAAAGCGGGAGGGACCTACGAGCAGTACTTC
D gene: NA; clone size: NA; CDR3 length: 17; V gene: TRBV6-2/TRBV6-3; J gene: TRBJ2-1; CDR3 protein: CASSYPTQGMTYNEQFF; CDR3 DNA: TGTGCCAGCAGTTACCCCACACAGGGTATGACCTACAATGAGCAGTTCTTC
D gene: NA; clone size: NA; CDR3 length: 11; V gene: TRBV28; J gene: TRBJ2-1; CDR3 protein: CASKRQNEQFF; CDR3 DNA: TGTGCCAGTAAACGACAAAATGAGCAGTTCTTC
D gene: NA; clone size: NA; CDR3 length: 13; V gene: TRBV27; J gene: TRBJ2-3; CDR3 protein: CASRMGGTDTQYF; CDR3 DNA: TGTGCCAGTCGTATGGGGGGCACAGATACGCAGTATTTT
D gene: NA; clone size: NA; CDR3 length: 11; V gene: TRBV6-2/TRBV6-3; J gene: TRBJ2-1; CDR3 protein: CASSYSGSRFF; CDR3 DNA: TGTGCCAGCAGTTACTCGGGCAGTCGGTTCTTC
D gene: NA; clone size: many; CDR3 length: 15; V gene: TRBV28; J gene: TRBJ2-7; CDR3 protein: CASSLGTGSSYEQYF; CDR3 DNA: TGTGCCAGCAGTTTGGGGACGGGGAGCTCCTACGAGCAGTACTTC
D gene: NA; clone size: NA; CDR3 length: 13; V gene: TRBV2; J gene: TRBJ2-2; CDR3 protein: CASSEAGTGELFF; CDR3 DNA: TGTGCCAGCAGTGAAGCAGGGACCGGAGAGCTGTTTTTT
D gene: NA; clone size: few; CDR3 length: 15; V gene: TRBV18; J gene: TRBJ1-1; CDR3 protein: CASLSRAVMNTEAFF; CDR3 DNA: TGTGCCAGCCTTTCGAGGGCAGTCATGAACACTGAAGCTTTCTTT
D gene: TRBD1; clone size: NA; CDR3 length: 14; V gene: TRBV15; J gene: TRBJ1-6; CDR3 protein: CATSGQGGNSPLHF; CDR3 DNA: TGTGCCACCAGCGGACAGGGTGGAAATTCACCCCTCCACTTT
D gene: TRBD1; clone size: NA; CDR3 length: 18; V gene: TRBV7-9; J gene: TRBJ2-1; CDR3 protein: CASSATGGGKGSYNEQFF; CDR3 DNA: TGTGCCAGCAGCGCTACAGGGGGCGGAAAAGGGTCCTACAATGAGCAGTTCTTC
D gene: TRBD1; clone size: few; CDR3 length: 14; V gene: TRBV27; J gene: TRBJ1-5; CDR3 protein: CASRDNRGHQPQHF; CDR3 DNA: TGTGCCAGCAGGGACAACAGGGGTCATCAGCCCCAGCATTTT
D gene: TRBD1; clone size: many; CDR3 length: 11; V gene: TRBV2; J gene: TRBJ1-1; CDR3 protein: CASVGTAEAFF; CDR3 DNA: TGTGCCAGCGTCGGGACAGCTGAAGCTTTCTTT
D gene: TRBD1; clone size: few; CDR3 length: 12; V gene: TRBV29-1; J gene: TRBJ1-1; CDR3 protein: CSVQDRGIEAFF; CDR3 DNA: TGCAGCGTACAAGACAGGGGGATTGAAGCTTTCTTT
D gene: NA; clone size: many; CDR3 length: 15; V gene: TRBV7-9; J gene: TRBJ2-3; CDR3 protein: CASSLISLGTDTQYF; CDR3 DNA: TGTGCCAGCAGCTTAATCTCCCTGGGGACAGATACGCAGTATTTT
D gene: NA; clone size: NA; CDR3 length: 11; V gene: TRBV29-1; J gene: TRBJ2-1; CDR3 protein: CSVLDGPSQFF; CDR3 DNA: TGCAGCGTTCTGGACGGACCGAGTCAGTTCTTC
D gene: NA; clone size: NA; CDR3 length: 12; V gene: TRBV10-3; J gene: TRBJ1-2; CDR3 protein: CAIRSGDYGYTF; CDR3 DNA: TGTGCCATCAGATCAGGGGACTATGGCTACACCTTC
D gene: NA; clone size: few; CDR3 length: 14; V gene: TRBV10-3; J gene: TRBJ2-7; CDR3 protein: CAISESGRSSEQYF; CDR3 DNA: TGTGCCATCAGTGAGTCGGGTAGGAGTTCCGAGCAGTACTTC
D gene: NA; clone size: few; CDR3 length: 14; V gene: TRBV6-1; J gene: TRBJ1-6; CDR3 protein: CASSEFSYNSPLHF; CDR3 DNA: TGTGCCAGCAGTGAGTTCTCCTATAATTCACCCCTCCACTTT
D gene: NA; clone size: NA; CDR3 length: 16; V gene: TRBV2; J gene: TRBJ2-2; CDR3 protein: CASSEDGHPRAGELFF; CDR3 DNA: TGTGCCAGCAGTGAAGATGGCCACCCGCGGGCCGGGGAGCTGTTTTTT
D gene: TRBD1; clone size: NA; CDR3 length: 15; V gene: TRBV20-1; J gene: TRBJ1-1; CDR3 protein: CSAEPLGGSNTEAFF; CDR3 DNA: TGCAGTGCTGAACCCTTAGGGGGCTCGAACACTGAAGCTTTCTTT
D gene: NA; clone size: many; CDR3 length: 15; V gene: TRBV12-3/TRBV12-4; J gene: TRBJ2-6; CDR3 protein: CASSKTGTGANVLTF; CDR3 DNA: TGTGCCAGCAGCAAGACAGGAACCGGGGCCAACGTCCTGACTTTC
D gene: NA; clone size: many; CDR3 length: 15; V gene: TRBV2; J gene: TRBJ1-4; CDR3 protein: CASSDGGATNEKLFF; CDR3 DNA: TGTGCCAGCAGTGATGGGGGCGCAACTAATGAAAAACTGTTTTTT
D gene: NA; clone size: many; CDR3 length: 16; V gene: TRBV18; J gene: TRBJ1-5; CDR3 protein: CASSPRGPGPVPPQHF; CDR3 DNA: TGTGCCAGCTCACCCAGGGGCCCAGGACCGGTTCCGCCCCAGCATTTT
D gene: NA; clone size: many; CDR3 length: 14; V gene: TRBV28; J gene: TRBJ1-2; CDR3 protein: CASSSGPPDNGYTF; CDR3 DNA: TGTGCCAGCAGTTCGGGGCCGCCGGACAATGGCTACACCTTC
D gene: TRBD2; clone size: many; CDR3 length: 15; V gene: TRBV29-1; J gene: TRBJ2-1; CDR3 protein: CSAGPSGGSYNEQFF; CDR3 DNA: TGCAGCGCCGGGCCCAGCGGGGGTTCCTACAATGAGCAGTTCTTC
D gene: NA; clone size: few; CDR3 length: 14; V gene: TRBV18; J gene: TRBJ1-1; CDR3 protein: CASSPRVEGTEAFF; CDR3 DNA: TGTGCCAGCTCACCAAGGGTAGAGGGCACTGAAGCTTTCTTT
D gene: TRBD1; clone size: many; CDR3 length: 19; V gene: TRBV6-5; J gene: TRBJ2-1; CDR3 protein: CASSYEPVEQGGSYNEQFF; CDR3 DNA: TGTGCCAGCAGTTACGAACCCGTAGAACAGGGGGGTTCCTACAATGAGCAGTTCTTC
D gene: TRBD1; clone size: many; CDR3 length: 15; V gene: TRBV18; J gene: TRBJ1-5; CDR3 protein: CASSRDRGLNQPQHF; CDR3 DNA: TGTGCCAGCTCACGGGACAGGGGCTTAAATCAGCCCCAGCATTTT